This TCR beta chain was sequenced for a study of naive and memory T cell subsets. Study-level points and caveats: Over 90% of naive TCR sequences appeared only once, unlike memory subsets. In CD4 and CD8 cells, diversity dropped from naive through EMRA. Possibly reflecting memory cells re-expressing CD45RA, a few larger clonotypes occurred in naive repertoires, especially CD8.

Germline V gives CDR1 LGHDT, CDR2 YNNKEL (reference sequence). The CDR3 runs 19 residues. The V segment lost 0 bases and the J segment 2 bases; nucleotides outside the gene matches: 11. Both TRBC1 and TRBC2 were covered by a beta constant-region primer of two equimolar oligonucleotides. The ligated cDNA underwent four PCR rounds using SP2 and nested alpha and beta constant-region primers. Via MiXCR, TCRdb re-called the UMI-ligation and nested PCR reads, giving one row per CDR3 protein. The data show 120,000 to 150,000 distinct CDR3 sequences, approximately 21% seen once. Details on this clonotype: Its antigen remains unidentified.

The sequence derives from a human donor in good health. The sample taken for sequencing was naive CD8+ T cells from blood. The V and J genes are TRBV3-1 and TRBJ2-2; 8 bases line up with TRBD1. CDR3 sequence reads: CASSQEDRAFHGNTGELFF. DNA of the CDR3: TGTGCCAGCAGCCAAGAGGACAGGGCCTTCCACGGTAACACCGGGGAGCTGTTTTTT.